Each of the 3 T cell receptor beta chains below was sequenced from the same sample in a study of regulatory T cells in long-lasting Graves disease. Building the TCR beta libraries relied on iRepertoire HTBI primers, and CDR3 regions underwent Arm-PCR. One entry per CDR3 protein, called by TCRdb with MiXCR from the multiplex PCR reads. This sample has around 240,000 distinct CDR3 sequences, with about 18% found just once. Time point in this sample: newly diagnosed GD, antithyroid drugs for less than 3 months. PBMCs provided the RNA from which the TCR library was made. These data are also associated with another study on T cells in Graves' hyperthyroidism and ophthalmopathy.

The sequencing here drew on peripheral blood mononuclear cells (PBMCs), taken at new diagnosis, from a patient treated with antithyroid drugs. These receptors were obtained from a woman in her 30s with Graves disease.

CDR3 protein: CASSVRQGQNYNEQFF. DNA of the CDR3: TGCGCCAGCAGCGTCCGACAGGGGCAAAATTACAATGAGCAGTTCTTC. This chain joins TRBV4-1 and TRBJ2-1; TRBD1 matches at 8 bases. This CDR3 region has 16 residues. The germline gives CDR1 MGHRA, CDR2 YSYEKL. J gave up 4 bases and V 5 bases, and 10 bases lay outside the gene matches.

At least ten counts were recorded for this clonotype. The chain carries TRBV20-1 and TRBJ1-4; D perhaps matches TRBD1 (5 bases). The germline CDR1 and CDR2 sequences are DFQATT and SNEGSKA (reference sequence). V lost 4 bases to trimming and J lost 5 bases, with 11 bases between them. The CDR3 covers 13 residues. Here the CDR3 DNA reads TGCAGTGCTAAGGGGCTAGGGAATGAAAAACTGTTTTTT. It specifies CSAKGLGNEKLFF.

This clonotype appeared a few times. This rearrangement joins TRBV15 to TRBJ1-1; unclear D gene. With 1 base removed from V and 1 base from J, the gap between germline ends came to 10 bases. Germline V gives CDR1 LNHNV, CDR2 YYDKDF (reference sequence). The CDR3 has 15 amino acids. This CDR3 is CATSRGFTGNTEAFF. CDR3 sequence (DNA): TGTGCCACCAGCAGAGGTTTCACCGGGAACACTGAAGCTTTCTTT. The entire variable domain, with the rest obtained from reference TRBV15 and TRBJ1-1, is as follows: DAMVIQNPRYQVTQFGKPVTLSCSQTLNHNVMYWYQQKSSQAPKLLFHYYDKDFNNEADTPDNFQSRRPNTSFCFLDIRSPGLGDTAMYLCATSRGFTGNTEAFFGQGTRLTVV.